This passage covers 28 T cell receptor beta chains from one sample sequenced in a study of human T cells and chemical hapten exposure. Time point of the sample: pre-sensitization, week 0. Treatment denoted: therapeutic diphenylcyclopropenone sensitization with weekly scalp DPC. TCRdb reprocessed the RACE reads with MiXCR, giving one entry per CDR3 protein. The top ten clones hold roughly 9.1% of a sample with roughly 50,000 distinct CDR3 sequences, more than 9% of them seen once. The sequencing here drew on whole blood, taken in connection with sensitization to the hapten diphenylcyclopropenone (DPC). The receptors shown here come from a man in his forties or fifties with alopecia areata. Some clones in this sample may be carry-over from other donors' samples.

CDR3: CATSDTRPGRGANYGYTF. CDR3 coding DNA: TGTGCCACCAGTGACACTCGCCCGGGAAGGGGAGCAAACTATGGCTACACCTTC. The chain uses TRBV24-1 and TRBJ1-2, with D possibly being TRBD1 (5 bases). The germline V gene has CDR1 KGHDR and CDR2 SFDVKD. The CDR3 is 18 amino acids. V dropped 4 bases and J dropped 2 bases, with 22 bases sitting between them.

The chain links TRBV20-1 to TRBJ1-5; D is perhaps TRBD1 (5 bases). Trimming took off 5 bases at V and 6 bases at J, with 20 bases between the two ends. Germline CDR1 is DFQATT and CDR2 is SNEGSKA (reference sequence). This CDR3 contains 15 residues. The CDR3 region has the DNA TGCAGTGCTGGCCAGGAAGGGACCCGAGCTCAGCCCCAGCATTTT. Its protein is CSAGQEGTRAQPQHF.

The V and J genes are TRBV2 and TRBJ2-1, with 14 bases identical to TRBD2. Germline loops: CDR1 SNHLY, CDR2 FYNNEI. V lost 6 bases, J lost 8 bases, and 3 bases stayed unmatched. This CDR3 has 14 amino acids. The CDR3 sequence is CASRGLAGVYEQFF. Written as DNA, the CDR3 is TGTGCCAGCAGGGGACTAGCGGGAGTTTATGAGCAGTTCTTC.

This clonotype was found a few times. The chain is built from TRBV11-2 and TRBJ1-2; D may be TRBD1 (5 bases). The ends were cut back, 5 bases at V and 8 bases at J, with 18 bases in the middle. Per germline, CDR1 SGHAT and CDR2 FQNNGV. The CDR3 contains 14 residues. CDR3 nucleotides: TGTGCCAGCAGCGGAAGGGTAGCGGGGGTAGGCTACACCTTC. Protein product: CASSGRVAGVGYTF.

This clonotype was counted at least ten times. The J gene is TRBJ2-7, the V gene TRBV6-2 or TRBV6-3, with TRBD2 matching over 8 bases. Losses at the gene ends were 5 bases for V and 3 bases for J; bases not matched to a gene: 12. Germline-derived CDR1 and CDR2 are MNHEY and SVGEGT. The CDR3 contains 16 residues. The CDR3 DNA reads TGTGCCAGCAGTATACCGAAATCCGGGACTAGCTACGAGCAGTACTTC. Amino acid sequence: CASSIPKSGTSYEQYF.

This clonotype came up once. This rearrangement joins TRBV4-1 to TRBJ2-7; D is uncertain. Between the trimmed V and J ends, which lost 0 bases and 3 bases, there was a span of 12 bases. Germline V gene sequence: CDR1 MGHRA, CDR2 YSYEKL. The CDR3 spans 15 residues. The CDR3 region is CASSQDLEVLYEQYF. In DNA form, the CDR3 reads TGCGCCAGCAGCCAAGATTTAGAGGTACTCTACGAGCAGTACTTC.

CDR3 DNA sequence: TGCGCCAGCGCTGGGACAGGACTACAAGAGACCCAGTACTTC. Its protein product is CASAGTGLQETQYF. This rearrangement joins TRBV5-1 to TRBJ2-5, with TRBD1 matching 8 bases. Germline-derived CDR1 and CDR2 are SGHRS and YFSETQ. The ends lost 7 bases at V and 2 bases at J; junction bases unmatched: 7. This CDR3 spans 14 amino acids. Based on the CDR3 plus reference TRBV5-1 and TRBJ2-5, the full variable domain is KAGVTQTPRYLIKTRGQQVTLSCSPISGHRSVSWYQQTPGQGLQFLFEYFSETQRNKGNFPGRFSGRQFSNSRSEMNVSTLELGDSALYLCASAGTGLQETQYFGPGTRLLVL.

This clonotype was seen a few times. The chain is built from TRBV7-6 and TRBJ2-7; D remains ambiguous. This CDR3 has 13 amino acids. The germline V and J ends were trimmed by 2 bases and 0 bases, with 5 bases remaining between them. CDR1 is SGHVS and CDR2 is FNYEAQ in the germline V gene. In DNA form, the CDR3 reads TGTGCCAGCAGCTTACAAATCTCCTACGAGCAGTACTTC. Translated: CASSLQISYEQYF.

This clonotype was counted a few times. The DNA of the CDR3 is TGTGCCAGTTCAGTACAGGGGGCGTACGAGCAGTACTTC. This encodes CASSVQGAYEQYF. This chain connects TRBV7-6 to TRBJ2-7; 9 bases are a match to TRBD1. Trimming at V came to 9 bases and at J to 4 bases, leaving 7 bases not matched to a gene. CDR1 is SGHVS, CDR2 FNYEAQ, per germline. The CDR3 is 13 amino acids. Full variable domain (rest looked up from reference TRBV7-6 and TRBJ2-7): GAGVSQSPRYKVTKRGQDVALRCDPISGHVSLYWYRQALGQGPEFLTYFNYEAQQDKSGLPNDRFSAERPEGSISTLTIQRTEQRDSAMYRCASSVQGAYEQYFGPGTRLTVT.

A few counts support this clonotype. The chain combines TRBV20-1 with TRBJ2-1; 9 bases agree with TRBD2. Germline-derived CDR1 and CDR2 are DFQATT and SNEGSKA (reference sequence). The CDR3 is 15 residues long. The ends lost 1 base at V and 5 bases at J; junction bases unmatched: 6. CDR3 sequence reads: CSARGRGRDHNEQFF. The CDR3, as DNA: TGCAGTGCTAGAGGGCGCGGGAGGGACCACAATGAGCAGTTCTTC.

V is TRBV6-2 or TRBV6-3 and J is TRBJ1-1; tentatively, D is TRBD1 (6 bases). Germline CDR1 MNHEY, CDR2 SVGEGT. V dropped 0 bases and J dropped 6 bases, with 11 bases sitting between them. The CDR3 spans 14 residues. The CDR3 nucleotides are TGTGCCAGCAGTTACTCTTGGGAGGGGGCTGAAGCTTTCTTT. This sequence encodes CASSYSWEGAEAFF.

Note on this clonotype: A much larger clone is a single base away; this may be a read error. Here the CDR3 omits its conserved ending phenylalanine or tryptophan, so a read error is the likely source. The chain combines TRBV5-5 with TRBJ2-3, with 11 bases lining up with TRBD2. V was pared by 5 bases and J by 3 bases, with 11 bases of the junction left unmatched. Germline lookup yields CDR1 SGHKS and CDR2 YYEKEE (reference sequence). The CDR3 extends over 17 amino acids. The CDR3, as DNA: TGTGCCAGCAGTCCTGGAGGGCTAGCGGGAGGAACAGATACGCAGTATATT. The encoded protein is CASSPGGLAGGTDTQYI.

The V and J genes are TRBV3-1 and TRBJ2-1, with D tentatively TRBD2 (5 bases). Germline V gene lookup returns CDR1 LGHDT and CDR2 YNNKEL (reference sequence). Trimming removed 1 base at V and 5 bases at J, with 12 bases between. CDR3 length: 15 residues. The CDR3 region is CASSQVGGPNNEQFF. As DNA, the CDR3 is TGTGCCAGCAGCCAAGTCGGCGGGCCCAACAATGAGCAGTTCTTC.

The J gene is TRBJ2-2, the V gene TRBV7-7; 10 nucleotides align to TRBD2. Germline CDR1 is SSHAT and CDR2 is FNYEAQ (reference sequence). The CDR3 has 16 residues. The V gene end was trimmed by 8 bases and the J gene end by 4 bases; junction bases not matched to a gene: 10. The CDR3 sequence: CASGLKAGGSTGELFF. Here the CDR3 DNA reads TGTGCCAGCGGTCTTAAAGCGGGAGGGTCCACCGGGGAGCTGTTTTTT. Full variable domain (rest looked up from reference TRBV7-7 and TRBJ2-2): GAGVSQSPRYKVTKRGQDVTLRCDPISSHATLYWYQQALGQGPEFLTYFNYEAQPDKSGLPSDRFSAERPEGSISTLTIQRTEQRDSAMYRCASGLKAGGSTGELFFGEGSRLTVL.

Only a few counts were recorded for this clonotype. The chain joins TRBV7-9 to TRBJ1-5; D is uncertain. The CDR3 loop spans 14 amino acids. Trimming cost V 1 base and J 0 bases, with 4 bases left between them. Germline V gene data show CDR1 as SEHNR and CDR2 as FQNEAQ (reference sequence). The DNA for the CDR3 is TGTGCCAGCAGCTTAGGGAATAGCAATCAGCCCCAGCATTTT. Its translation: CASSLGNSNQPQHF.

This clonotype was counted ten times or more. The chain couples TRBV7-9 to TRBJ1-2; D possibly corresponds to TRBD1 (6 bases). V was clipped by 5 bases and J by 0 bases, with 13 bases between them. The CDR3 contains 15 residues. Per the germline V gene, CDR1 is SEHNR and CDR2 is FQNEAQ (reference sequence). CDR3 sequence: CASSLGQQSNYGYTF. In DNA, the CDR3 is TGTGCCAGCAGCCTTGGACAGCAGTCTAACTATGGCTACACCTTC.

This clonotype was picked up many times. The V call is TRBV24-1, the J call TRBJ2-1; possible D gene TRBD2, 5 bases. V lost 6 bases and J lost 0, with 14 bases in between. Per germline, CDR1 KGHDR and CDR2 SFDVKD. This CDR3 has 16 residues. CDR3 nucleotides: TGTGCCACCAGTCCCAGGTCGGGGAGCTCCTACAATGAGCAGTTCTTC. This codes for CATSPRSGSSYNEQFF.

V is TRBV29-1 and J is TRBJ2-1; 9 nucleotides align to TRBD2. Trimming at V came to 3 bases and at J to 8 bases, leaving 5 bases not matched to a gene. Germline CDR1 is SQVTM and CDR2 is ANQGSEA. The CDR3 is made up of 13 amino acids. The DNA for the CDR3 is TGCAGCGTTGAGGGACTAGCTCTCTATGAGCAGTTCTTC. This encodes CSVEGLALYEQFF.

This clonotype occurred many times. The chain recombines TRBV14 with TRBJ2-2; TRBD1 aligns across 7 bases. The ends lost 2 bases at V and 2 bases at J; junction bases unmatched: 5. Germline-derived CDR1 and CDR2 are SGHDN and FVKESK. This CDR3 spans 16 amino acids. The CDR3 nucleotides are TGTGCCAGCAGCCAAACCGGGACAGCAAACACCGGGGAGCTGTTTTTT. Translation: CASSQTGTANTGELFF.

This clonotype was seen a few times. The gene calls are TRBV28 and TRBJ2-3; D gene uncertain. The V end was cut by 7 bases, the J end by 2 bases, with 10 bases between. This CDR3 region has 13 residues. Germline assignment: CDR1 MDHEN and CDR2 SYDVKM. CDR3 nucleotide sequence: TGTGCCAGCACCCCGGGCATCACAGATACGCAGTATTTT. Translated, it gives CASTPGITDTQYF.

This clonotype was seen at least ten times. The V call is TRBV11-2, the J call TRBJ2-5, with TRBD2 as a possible D gene (7 bases). This CDR3 has 15 amino acids. V was cut by 0 bases and J by 5 bases, with 13 bases left in between. Germline V CDR1 and CDR2: SGHAT, FQNNGV. The CDR3 sequence is CASSLDARGGETQYF. CDR3 bases: TGTGCCAGCAGCTTAGACGCCAGGGGAGGGGAGACCCAGTACTTC.

This clonotype was seen repeatedly, ten times or more. The V gene is TRBV29-1, the J gene TRBJ2-1; D gene ambiguous. The CDR3 sequence is 10 residues long. Germline V gene lookup returns CDR1 SQVTM and CDR2 ANQGSEA. V was pared by 2 bases and J by 9 bases, with 5 bases between. As DNA, the CDR3 is TGCAGCGTTGAACTAGGTGAGCAGTTCTTC. This gives the protein CSVELGEQFF.

V and J are TRBV5-4 and TRBJ1-2; D gene unclear. The CDR3 totals 12 residues. The germline V gene has CDR1 SGHNT and CDR2 YYREEE (reference sequence). Trimming pared 1 base from V and 4 bases from J, leaving 5 bases between. The CDR3 reads CASSLPRYGYTF. The CDR3, as DNA: TGTGCCAGCAGCTTGCCGCGCTATGGCTACACCTTC.

This clonotype was seen at least ten times. The chain has TRBV19 and TRBJ2-6, with D possibly being TRBD1 or TRBD2 (5 bases each). The CDR3 loop spans 16 amino acids. Trimming removed 6 bases at V and 0 bases at J, with 12 bases between. The germline V gene encodes CDR1 LNHDA and CDR2 SQIVND (reference sequence). The CDR3 DNA reads as TGTGCCAGTAGGGGGACCTATAACTCTGGGGCCAACGTCCTGACTTTC. This sequence encodes CASRGTYNSGANVLTF.

This clonotype was seen at least ten times. V is TRBV5-1 and J is TRBJ2-1; no clear D. The V end was cut by 0 bases, the J end by 8 bases, with 9 bases between. Germline V CDR1 and CDR2: SGHRS, YFSETQ. The length of the CDR3 is 13 residues. The CDR3 loop reads CASSLAEGYEQFF. The CDR3 nucleotides read TGCGCCAGCAGCTTGGCCGAAGGCTATGAGCAGTTCTTC. Variable domain in full (rest from reference TRBV5-1 and TRBJ2-1): KAGVTQTPRYLIKTRGQQVTLSCSPISGHRSVSWYQQTPGQGLQFLFEYFSETQRNKGNFPGRFSGRQFSNSRSEMNVSTLELGDSALYLCASSLAEGYEQFFGPGTRLTVL.

This clonotype was observed a handful of times. The V gene is TRBV28, the J gene TRBJ2-2; TRBD2 agrees at 8 bases. This CDR3 spans 17 amino acids. The V and J ends lost 2 bases and 6 bases, in that order; junction bases with no gene match: 11. The germline V gene has CDR1 MDHEN and CDR2 SYDVKM. The chain's CDR3 is CASSLNVPGGIPGELFF. In nucleotides, the CDR3 is TGTGCCAGCAGTTTAAACGTCCCGGGAGGGATACCCGGGGAGCTGTTTTTT. The full variable domain, its missing parts supplied by reference TRBV28 and TRBJ2-2, is DVKVTQSSRYLVKRTGEKVFLECVQDMDHENMFWYRQDPGLGLRLIYFSYDVKMKEKGDIPEGYSVSREKKERFSLILESASTNQTSMYLCASSLNVPGGIPGELFFGEGSRLTVL.

In the case of this clonotype: A much larger clone differs from this one at a single base, so this may be a read error. The chain couples TRBV4-2 to TRBJ2-1, with D perhaps matching TRBD1 (5 bases). The CDR3 is 15 amino acids. Per the germline V gene, CDR1 is LGHNA and CDR2 is YNFKEQ. The CDR3 coding sequence is TGTGTCAGCAGCCAAGGCCGCCAGACAGACGATGAGCAGTTCTTC. Translating gives CVSSQGRQTDDEQFF.

V usage is TRBV12-3 or TRBV12-4 and J usage is TRBJ2-7; D remains ambiguous. CDR3 size: 12 residues. Trimming pared 5 bases from V and 2 bases from J, leaving 7 bases between. In DNA, the CDR3 is TGTGCCAGCAGTGTCGGACCCTACGAGCAGTACTTC. Translating it yields CASSVGPYEQYF.